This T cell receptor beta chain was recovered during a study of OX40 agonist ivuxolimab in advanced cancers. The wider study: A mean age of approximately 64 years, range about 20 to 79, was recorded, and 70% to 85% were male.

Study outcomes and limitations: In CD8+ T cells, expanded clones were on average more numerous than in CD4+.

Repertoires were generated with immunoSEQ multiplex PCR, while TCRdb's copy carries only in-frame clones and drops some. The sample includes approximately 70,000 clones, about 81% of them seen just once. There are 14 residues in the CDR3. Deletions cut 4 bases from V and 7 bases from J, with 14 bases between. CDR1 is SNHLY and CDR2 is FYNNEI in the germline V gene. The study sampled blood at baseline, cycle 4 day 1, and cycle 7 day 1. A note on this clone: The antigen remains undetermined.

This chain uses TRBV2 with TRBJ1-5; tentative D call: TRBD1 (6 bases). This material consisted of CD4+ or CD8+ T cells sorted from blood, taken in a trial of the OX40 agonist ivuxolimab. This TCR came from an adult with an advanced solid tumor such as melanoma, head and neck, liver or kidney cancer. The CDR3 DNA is TGTGCCAGCAGTGTGGGGGGGGCAGAACAGCCCCAGCATTTT. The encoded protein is CASSVGGAEQPQHF.